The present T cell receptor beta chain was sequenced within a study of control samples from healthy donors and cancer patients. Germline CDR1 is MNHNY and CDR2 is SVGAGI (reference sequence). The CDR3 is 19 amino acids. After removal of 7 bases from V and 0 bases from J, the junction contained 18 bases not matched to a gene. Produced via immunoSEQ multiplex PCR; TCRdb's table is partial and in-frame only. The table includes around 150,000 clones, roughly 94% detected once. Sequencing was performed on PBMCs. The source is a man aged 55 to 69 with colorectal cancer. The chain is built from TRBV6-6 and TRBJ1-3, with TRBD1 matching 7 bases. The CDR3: CASNRAMGTASISGNTIYF. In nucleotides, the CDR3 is TGTGCCAGCAATCGGGCTATGGGGACAGCGTCGATCTCTGGAAACACCATATATTTT.